This record concerns one TCR beta chain sequence. Antigen: not known. The data were obtained in a study of cytomegalovirus exposure and HLA in healthy donors. The donors were healthy bone marrow donors. Study findings and constraints: An analysis was carried out at a later point. It showed that HLA-associated TCR beta chains were more clonally expanded than equally common non-associated chains. In vitro confirmation showed three CMV-associated chains to be CMV antigen specific. TCR beta chain V- and J-gene trimming was linked, in a later analysis, to a missense variant in DCLRE1C.

It was with 60 Vbeta and 13 Jbeta primers that the PCR ran. Repertoires were generated with immunoSEQ multiplex PCR, while TCRdb's copy carries only in-frame clones and drops some. The sample yields roughly 180,000 clones, around 80% seen once. Trimming cost V 2 bases and J 5 bases; bases outside gene matches: 3. Per germline, CDR1 SNHLY and CDR2 FYNNEI. The CDR3 runs to 14 residues. This receptor was taken from a boy younger than 10 in good health and CMV-seronegative. The chain is built from TRBV2 and TRBJ2-7; 10 bases are a match to TRBD2. The sequencing input was PBMCs. Here the CDR3 DNA reads TGTGCCAGCAGTGAAACTAGCGGGACCCACGAGCAGTACTTC. Its protein is CASSETSGTHEQYF.